This passage covers 20 T cell receptor beta chains from one sample sequenced in a study of T cell responses to AZD1222 COVID-19 vaccine. Clones were read by immunoSEQ multiplex PCR, and TCRdb kept only the in-frame ones, dropping some. The table includes more than 75,000 clones, about 89% detected once. The sample consisted of peripheral blood, taken on day 0 of AZD1222 vaccination. These receptors all come from an adult in good health.

This sequence joins TRBV7-9 and TRBJ2-3; 8 nucleotides match TRBD2. Germline CDR1 reads SEHNR; CDR2 reads FQNEAQ (reference sequence). V gave up 6 bases and J gave up 6 bases; unmatched junction bases: 14. The CDR3 has 16 residues. DNA for the CDR3: TGTGCCAGCAGACAAAGCACTAGCGGTTTGGGGGATACGCAGTATTTT. This gives the protein CASRQSTSGLGDTQYF.

The chain couples TRBV6-2 or TRBV6-3 to TRBJ1-1, with unresolved D. Trimming left V 4 bases short and J 6 bases short, with 9 bases between. The CDR3 is made up of 12 amino acids. Germline loops: CDR1 MNHEY, CDR2 SVGEGT. For the CDR3, the DNA is TGTGCCAGCAGTTCTCCACTCGCTGAAGCTTTCTTT. Amino acids: CASSSPLAEAFF.

This sequence joins TRBV27 and TRBJ1-5; 8 positions agree with TRBD1. The V gene end was trimmed by 6 bases and the J gene end by 7 bases; junction bases not matched to a gene: 8. The length of the CDR3 is 14 residues. Germline loops: CDR1 MNHEY, CDR2 SMNVEV (reference sequence). CDR3 nucleotide sequence: TGTGCCAGCAGCCCCCAGGGGGCCGGACAGCCCCAGCATTTT. It yields the protein CASSPQGAGQPQHF.

Only one count was recorded for this clone. The rearrangement uses TRBV6-5 and TRBJ1-2; TRBD1 might be the D (6 bases). V gave up 7 bases and J gave up 4 bases, with 16 bases separating them. The CDR3 sequence is 14 residues long. The germline V gene encodes CDR1 MNHEY and CDR2 SVGAGI. This CDR3 is CASNPRGGGYGYTF. The CDR3 DNA reads as TGTGCCAGCAACCCGAGGGGGGGAGGCTATGGCTACACCTTC.

The rearrangement uses TRBV5-1 and TRBJ1-1; no clear D. Trimming pared 3 bases from V and 1 base from J, leaving 4 bases between. The CDR3 has 12 amino acids. The germline V gene has CDR1 SGHRS and CDR2 YFSETQ. In nucleotides, the CDR3 is TGCGCCAGCAGCTCAGGGAACACTGAAGCTTTCTTT. This codes for CASSSGNTEAFF.

The gene calls are TRBV12-3 or TRBV12-4 and TRBJ1-2; D possibly corresponds to TRBD1 (5 bases). The CDR3 spans 13 residues. The CDR3 coding sequence is TGTGCGTCGAGGGCGGAAGGGGCTATGGGCTACACCTTC. Residues: CASRAEGAMGYTF.

This chain uses TRBV18 with TRBJ2-1; TRBD2 aligns across 11 bases. The CDR3 covers 16 residues. In germline, CDR1 is KGHSH, CDR2 LQKENI. The trim removed 6 bases at V and 5 bases at J, leaving 9 bases unmatched. The CDR3 DNA reads as TGTGCCAGCTCCCCGGGACTAGCGGCAGTTAACAATGAGCAGTTCTTC. It yields the protein CASSPGLAAVNNEQFF. The entire variable domain, with the rest obtained from reference TRBV18 and TRBJ2-1, is as follows: NAGVMQNPRHLVRRRGQEARLRCSPMKGHSHVYWYRQLPEEGLKFMVYLQKENIIDESGMPKERFSAEFPKEGPSILRIQQVVRGDSAAYFCASSPGLAAVNNEQFFGPGTRLTVL.

CDR3 in amino acids: CASSYSYTYTEAFF. The CDR3 DNA reads TGTGCCAGCAGTTACTCGTACACTTACACTGAAGCTTTCTTT. V gene TRBV6-2 or TRBV6-3 combines with J gene TRBJ1-1; D ambiguous. The CDR3 spans 14 residues. V gave up 0 bases and J gave up 3 bases, with 8 bases separating them. Germline V gives CDR1 MNHEY, CDR2 SVGEGT.

The rearrangement links TRBV12-3 or TRBV12-4 to TRBJ1-1; D unresolved. The CDR3 is 13 amino acids. Trimming took off 3 bases at V and 1 base at J, with 6 bases between the two ends. The CDR3, as DNA: TGTGCCAGCAGTTTTACCGCGAACACTGAAGCTTTCTTT. The encoded protein is CASSFTANTEAFF.

This chain joins TRBV7-3 and TRBJ2-1, with 13 bases identical to TRBD2. Trimming at V came to 3 bases and at J to 8 bases, leaving 10 bases not matched to a gene. The germline gives CDR1 SGHTA, CDR2 FQGTGA. The CDR3 totals 17 residues. The CDR3 here is CASSFGTSGRASHEQFF. CDR3 DNA sequence: TGTGCCAGCAGCTTCGGAACTAGCGGGAGGGCTTCGCATGAGCAGTTCTTC.

This chain joins TRBV12-1 and TRBJ2-3; TRBD2 is taken as the D call from the table, unchecked against the DNA. TRBV12-1 is marked as a pseudogene. This CDR3 region has 17 residues. The CDR3 spells CASSSNLAGGGTDTQYF. The CDR3 region has the DNA TGTGCCAGCAGCTCCAATCTAGCGGGAGGCGGCACAGATACGCAGTATTTT.

Comment on this clone: Additional DNA sequences in this sample encode the identical CDR3. The chain joins TRBV20-1 to TRBJ2-1; D ambiguous. Trimming stripped 0 bases from V and 5 bases from J, with 2 bases between. CDR1 is DFQATT and CDR2 is SNEGSKA in the germline V gene (reference sequence). CDR3 size: 11 residues. CDR3 residues: CSAREDNEQFF. CDR3 DNA sequence: TGCAGTGCTAGAGAAGACAATGAGCAGTTCTTC.

V usage is TRBV30 and J usage is TRBJ2-5; 10 bases are a match to TRBD2. Germline values: CDR1 GTSNPN, CDR2 SVGIG (reference sequence). V dropped 2 bases and J dropped 4; count of bases not matched to a gene: 10. The CDR3 length is 16 residues. CDR3 in DNA: TGTGCCTGGAGTACCGGGGCTAGCGGGAGTCTAGAGACCCAGTACTTC. This sequence encodes CAWSTGASGSLETQYF.

This rearrangement joins TRBV28 to TRBJ2-2; tentatively, D is TRBD2 (6 bases). CDR3 length: 14 amino acids. The germline V and J ends were trimmed by 7 bases and 6 bases, with 15 bases remaining between them. CDR1 and CDR2 (germline): MDHEN, SYDVKM. The CDR3 DNA follows: TGTGCCAGCATTCGACAGCGGAGGGCCGGGGAGCTGTTTTTT. Translated: CASIRQRRAGELFF.

This chain connects TRBV27 to TRBJ2-1, with D perhaps matching TRBD1 or TRBD2 (6 bases each). V was clipped by 4 bases and J by 0 bases, with 19 bases between them. The CDR3 is 18 residues long. Germline V CDR1 and CDR2: MNHEY, SMNVEV (reference sequence). The CDR3 region is CASSSGMGGTSSYNEQFF. CDR3 bases: TGTGCCAGCAGTTCTGGGATGGGGGGCACCTCCTCCTACAATGAGCAGTTCTTC.

The rearrangement joins TRBV25-1 to TRBJ2-5, with a possible D match to TRBD1 (5 bases). The CDR3 runs to 14 residues. Germline assignment: CDR1 MGHDK and CDR2 SYGVNS. Trimming removed 6 bases at V and 1 base at J, with 12 bases between. The DNA of the CDR3 is TGTGCCAGCAGGAGAAGGGGAACCCAAGAGACCCAGTACTTC. Its translation: CASRRRGTQETQYF.

The chain recombines TRBV28 with TRBJ2-5; perhaps TRBD2 as D (5 bases). Germline V gene data show CDR1 as MDHEN and CDR2 as SYDVKM. V was cut by 1 base and J by 4 bases, with 10 bases left in between. The CDR3 contains 14 residues. The CDR3: CASSLYLAGETQYF. The CDR3 nucleotides are TGTGCCAGCAGTTTATATCTGGCGGGAGAGACCCAGTACTTC.

The chain uses TRBV27 and TRBJ2-7; D might be TRBD1 or TRBD2, each matching 5 bases. CDR1 MNHEY and CDR2 SMNVEV come from the germline V gene (reference sequence). The CDR3 is made up of 13 amino acids. Trimming removed 6 bases from V and 2 bases from J, with 11 bases in between. Here the CDR3 DNA reads TGTGCCAGCAGGCCTGGGACCACCTACGAGCAGTACTTC. It codes for CASRPGTTYEQYF.

The CDR3 region is CASSLHAAGANTEAFF. The DNA of the CDR3 is TGTGCCAGCAGCTTACATGCGGCAGGAGCGAACACTGAAGCTTTCTTT. The V call is TRBV7-2, the J call TRBJ1-1; D unclear. Germline V lookup: CDR1 SGHTA, CDR2 FQGNSA. This CDR3 is 16 amino acids long. V lost 2 bases to trimming and J lost 1 base, with 14 bases between them.

This chain links TRBV18 with TRBJ1-2; D is ambiguous. The CDR3 has 12 residues. CDR1 is KGHSH, CDR2 LQKENI, per germline. The germline V and J ends were trimmed by 3 bases and 5 bases, with 7 bases remaining between them. The CDR3 coding sequence is TGTGCCAGCTCACCGAGTGAGTATGGCTACACCTTC. The encoded protein is CASSPSEYGYTF.